The text below deals with one T cell receptor beta chain. What it binds is unknown. This sample was taken from a study of T-cell memory formation after mild COVID-19. Findings and limits, study-wide: Contracting CD4+ clones sat mainly in CM and EM; CD8+ in EMRA. The appearance of some responding clones in pre-infection memory suggested that cross-reactive memory joined.

V was cut by 3 bases and J by 0 bases, with 9 bases left in between. Germline lookup yields CDR1 DFQATT and CDR2 SNEGSKA (reference sequence). The CDR3 extends over 13 amino acids. TCRdb reprocessed the 5' RACE reads via MiXCR and lists one record per CDR3 protein. The table lists about 140,000 distinct CDR3 sequences, 15% to 20% of them singletons. This sequence was found in an adult woman who had mild COVID-19 (a few samples of this study predate the infection). Cell type and time point are not known. Sample: PBMCs or a T cell subset sorted from them (not recorded which). This rearrangement joins TRBV20-1 to TRBJ2-7, with D maybe TRBD2 (6 bases). The CDR3 region has the DNA TGCAGTGCTAGGGTCGGGAGCTCCTACGAGCAGTACTTC. Its protein is CSARVGSSYEQYF.